A single sample gave rise to the 14 T cell receptor beta chains below, sequenced in a study of cytomegalovirus exposure and HLA in healthy donors. It was with 60 Vbeta and 13 Jbeta primers that the PCR ran. TCRdb's table, derived via immunoSEQ multiplex PCR, lists solely in-frame clones and lacks some. The sample includes 150,000 to 200,000 clones, more than 70% of them seen just once. Sequencing used PBMCs. The receptor source for this set is a woman between 40 and 55 years old in good health and CMV-seronegative.

This chain joins TRBV6-5 and TRBJ1-5; D perhaps matches TRBD1 (6 bases). Germline V lookup: CDR1 MNHEY, CDR2 SVGAGI. The CDR3 consists of 16 residues. V was pared by 4 bases and J by 0 bases, with 13 bases between. In nucleotides, the CDR3 is TGTGCCAGCAGTTCCCGGGAGGGGGATAGCAATCAGCCCCAGCATTTT. It codes for CASSSREGDSNQPQHF.

The chain links TRBV5-4 to TRBJ2-5, with a weak D call TRBD2 (6 bases). The V and J ends lost 2 bases and 5 bases respectively, with 13 bases between them. CDR1 and CDR2 from the germline V gene are SGHNT and YYREEE (reference sequence). The CDR3 is made up of 14 amino acids. The DNA of the CDR3 is TGTGCCAGCAGCTTAGGTAGGGGAGGTGAGACCCAGTACTTC. Translated, it gives CASSLGRGGETQYF.

The V call is TRBV5-4, the J call TRBJ1-2; D is ambiguous. Germline V gives CDR1 SGHNT, CDR2 YYREEE (reference sequence). The ends were cut back, 4 bases at V and 6 bases at J, with 10 bases in the middle. The CDR3 totals 12 residues. In DNA form, the CDR3 reads TGTGCCAGCAGCGCGGACGGGGATGGCTACACCTTC. Translating gives CASSADGDGYTF.

The chain recombines TRBV19 with TRBJ1-1; perhaps TRBD1 as D (5 bases). The CDR3 runs 15 residues. CDR1 is LNHDA and CDR2 is SQIVND in the germline V gene (reference sequence). Trimming removed 5 bases at V and 0 bases at J, with 13 bases between. CDR3 protein: CASSLATAMNTEAFF. Here the CDR3 DNA reads TGTGCCAGTAGTCTCGCGACAGCAATGAACACTGAAGCTTTCTTT.

This clone was seen more than once but under ten times. The V call is TRBV10-3, the J call TRBJ2-5; D is unresolved. Germline lookup yields CDR1 ENHRY and CDR2 SYGVKD. Trimming took 2 bases from V and 5 from J, leaving 12 bases between them. This CDR3 region has 14 residues. CDR3 DNA sequence: TGTGCCATCAGTGAGCAACCCGTCGGGGAGACCCAGTACTTC. This gives the protein CAISEQPVGETQYF.

The chain links TRBV30 to TRBJ1-1, with D unclear. V shed 4 bases and J shed 4 bases, with 19 bases lying between them. Germline CDR1 reads GTSNPN; CDR2 reads SVGIG (reference sequence). The CDR3 runs to 15 residues. Here the CDR3 reads CAWNSWRAYSTEAFF. DNA for the CDR3: TGTGCCTGGAATAGTTGGAGGGCTTACTCCACTGAAGCTTTCTTT.

This clone was seen a handful of times. This chain connects TRBV21-1 to TRBJ2-1; TRBD2, the table's D call, was not compared with the DNA. TRBV21-1 is a known pseudogene. The CDR3 has 17 amino acids. The CDR3 nucleotides read TGTGCCAGCAGCAAATTATGGGACTTCCGCGCCTACAATGAGCAGTTCTTC. Protein sequence: CASSKLWDFRAYNEQFF.

The rearrangement uses TRBV11-2 and TRBJ2-5; 9 positions match TRBD2. The germline V gene encodes CDR1 SGHAT and CDR2 FQNNGV. V dropped 1 base and J dropped 1; count of bases not matched to a gene: 4. The CDR3 is 16 amino acids. The DNA for the CDR3 is TGTGCCAGCAGCTTAGCCCCGACTAGCGGCCAAGAGACCCAGTACTTC. Protein product: CASSLAPTSGQETQYF.

The chain recombines TRBV28 with TRBJ1-2; D gene unclear. Germline V gene sequence: CDR1 MDHEN, CDR2 SYDVKM. The V end lost 2 bases, the J end lost 2 bases, and 15 bases lay between the germline ends. The CDR3 has 16 amino acids. The CDR3 region has the DNA TGTGCCAGCAGTTTAGGAGGGCGGCTCACCAACTATGGCTACACCTTC. Encoded protein: CASSLGGRLTNYGYTF.

This chain joins TRBV4-3 and TRBJ1-5, with unresolved D. Trimming removed 1 base at V and 0 bases at J, with 7 bases between. Germline V gene data show CDR1 as LGHNA and CDR2 as YSLEER. This CDR3 is 15 amino acids long. The CDR3 loop is CASSQGVSSNQPQHF. Here the CDR3 DNA reads TGCGCCAGCAGCCAAGGCGTATCTAGCAATCAGCCCCAGCATTTT.

For the CDR3, the DNA is TGTGCCAGCAGTGAAGAACAGCTCACTGAAGCTTTCTTT. Its protein is CASSEEQLTEAFF. The V gene is TRBV2, the J gene TRBJ1-1; no reliable D call. The length of the CDR3 is 13 residues. V was clipped by 1 base and J by 4 bases, with 7 bases between them. The germline V gene has CDR1 SNHLY and CDR2 FYNNEI.

This sequence joins TRBV19 and TRBJ1-2; no reliable D call. The CDR3 covers 15 residues. Germline V gene sequence: CDR1 LNHDA, CDR2 SQIVND (reference sequence). With 3 bases removed from V and 4 bases from J, the gap between germline ends came to 15 bases. The CDR3 spells CASSMGRATLYGYTF. DNA of the CDR3: TGTGCCAGTAGTATGGGTCGTGCGACTCTCTATGGCTACACCTTC.

The chain combines TRBV4-2 with TRBJ2-5; 7 bases agree with TRBD2. The germline gives CDR1 LGHNA, CDR2 YNFKEQ. The J segment lost 1 base and the V segment lost 0 bases, leaving 2 bases of the junction unmatched. CDR3 length: 15 amino acids. CDR3 protein: CASSQDSGGQETQYF. The CDR3 nucleotides are TGTGCCAGCAGCCAAGATTCGGGGGGCCAAGAGACCCAGTACTTC.

The chain has TRBV19 and TRBJ2-1; 12 bases match TRBD2. The CDR3 extends over 15 amino acids. Germline values: CDR1 LNHDA, CDR2 SQIVND (reference sequence). The junction had 4 bases not matched to a gene; V was cut back by 7 bases and J by 3 bases. CDR3 residues: CASKLAGGDYNEQFF. CDR3 in DNA: TGTGCCAGTAAACTAGCGGGGGGAGACTACAATGAGCAGTTCTTC.